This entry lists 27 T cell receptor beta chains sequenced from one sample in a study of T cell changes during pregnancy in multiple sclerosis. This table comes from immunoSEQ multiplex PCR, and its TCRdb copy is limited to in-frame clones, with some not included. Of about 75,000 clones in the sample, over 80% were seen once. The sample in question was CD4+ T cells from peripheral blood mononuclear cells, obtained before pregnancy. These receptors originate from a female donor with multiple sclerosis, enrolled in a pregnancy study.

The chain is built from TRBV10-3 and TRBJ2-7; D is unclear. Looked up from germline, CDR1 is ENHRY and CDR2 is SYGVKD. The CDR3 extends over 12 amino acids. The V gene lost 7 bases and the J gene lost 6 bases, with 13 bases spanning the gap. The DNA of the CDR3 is TGTGCCATCATAGAGGTGATGGGCGAGCAGTACTTC. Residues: CAIIEVMGEQYF.

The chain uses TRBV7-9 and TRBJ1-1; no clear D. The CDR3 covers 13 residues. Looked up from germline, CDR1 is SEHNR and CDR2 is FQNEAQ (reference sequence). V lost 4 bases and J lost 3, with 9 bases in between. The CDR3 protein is CASSSRADTEAFF. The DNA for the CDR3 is TGTGCCAGCAGCTCCAGAGCGGACACTGAAGCTTTCTTT.

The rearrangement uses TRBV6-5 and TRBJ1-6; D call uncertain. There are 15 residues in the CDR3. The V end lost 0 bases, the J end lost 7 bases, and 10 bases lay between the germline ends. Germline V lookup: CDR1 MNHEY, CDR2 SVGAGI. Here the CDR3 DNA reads TGTGCCAGCAGTTACTCGAACCCGAGAAATTCACCCCTCCACTTT. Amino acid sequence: CASSYSNPRNSPLHF.

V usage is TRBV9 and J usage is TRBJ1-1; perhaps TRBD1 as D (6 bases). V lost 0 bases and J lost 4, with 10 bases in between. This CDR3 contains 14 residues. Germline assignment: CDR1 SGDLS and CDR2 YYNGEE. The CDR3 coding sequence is TGTGCCAGCAGCGTAGAGGGGGAAGGCACTGAAGCTTTCTTT. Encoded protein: CASSVEGEGTEAFF.

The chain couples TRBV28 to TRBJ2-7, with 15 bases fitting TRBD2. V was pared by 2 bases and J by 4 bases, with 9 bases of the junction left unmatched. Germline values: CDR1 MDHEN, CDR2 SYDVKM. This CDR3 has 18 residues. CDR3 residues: CASSLKPPGTSGRYEQYF. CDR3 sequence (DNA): TGTGCCAGCAGTTTAAAACCCCCCGGGACTAGCGGGAGGTACGAGCAGTACTTC.

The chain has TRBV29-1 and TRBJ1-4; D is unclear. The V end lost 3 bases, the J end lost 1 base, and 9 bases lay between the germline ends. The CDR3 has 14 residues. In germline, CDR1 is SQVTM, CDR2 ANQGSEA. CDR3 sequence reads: CSVDLTGTNEKLFF. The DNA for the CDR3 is TGCAGCGTTGATCTAACTGGAACTAATGAAAAACTGTTTTTT.

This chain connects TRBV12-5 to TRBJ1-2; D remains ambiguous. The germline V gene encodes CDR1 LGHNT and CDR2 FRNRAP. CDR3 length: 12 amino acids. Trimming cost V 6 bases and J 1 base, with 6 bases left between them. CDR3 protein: CASGSSNYGYTF. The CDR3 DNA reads TGTGCTAGTGGCTCGAGTAACTATGGCTACACCTTC.

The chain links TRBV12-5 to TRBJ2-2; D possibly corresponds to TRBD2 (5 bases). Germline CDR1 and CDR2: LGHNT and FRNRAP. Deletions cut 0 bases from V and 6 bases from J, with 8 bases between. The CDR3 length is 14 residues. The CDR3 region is CASGLVAGAGELFF. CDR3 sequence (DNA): TGTGCTAGTGGTTTGGTTGCCGGGGCCGGGGAGCTGTTTTTT. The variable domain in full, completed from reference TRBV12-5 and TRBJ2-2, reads DARVTQTPRHKVTEMGQEVTMRCQPILGHNTVFWYRQTMMQGLELLAYFRNRAPLDDSGMPKDRFSAEMPDATLATLKIQPSEPRDSAVYFCASGLVAGAGELFFGEGSRLTVL.

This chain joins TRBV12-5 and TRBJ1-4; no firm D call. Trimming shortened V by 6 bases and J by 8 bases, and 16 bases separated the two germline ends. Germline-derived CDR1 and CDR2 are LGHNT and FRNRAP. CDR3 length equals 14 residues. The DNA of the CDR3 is TGTGCTAGTGGCATATCGGGAGGCGGCGAAAAACTGTTTTTT. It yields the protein CASGISGGGEKLFF.

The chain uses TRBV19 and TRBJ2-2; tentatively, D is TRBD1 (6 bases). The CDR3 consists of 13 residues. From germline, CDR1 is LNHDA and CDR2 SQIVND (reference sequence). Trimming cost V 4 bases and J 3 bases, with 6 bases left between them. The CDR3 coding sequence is TGTGCCAGTAGTACAGGGGACACCGGGGAGCTGTTTTTT. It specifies CASSTGDTGELFF.

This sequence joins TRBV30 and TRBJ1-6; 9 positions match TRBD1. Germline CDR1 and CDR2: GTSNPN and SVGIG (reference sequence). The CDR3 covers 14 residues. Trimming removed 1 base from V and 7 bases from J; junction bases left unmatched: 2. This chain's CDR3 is CAWSAGQGNSPLHF. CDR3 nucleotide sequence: TGTGCCTGGAGTGCGGGACAGGGAAATTCACCCCTCCACTTT.

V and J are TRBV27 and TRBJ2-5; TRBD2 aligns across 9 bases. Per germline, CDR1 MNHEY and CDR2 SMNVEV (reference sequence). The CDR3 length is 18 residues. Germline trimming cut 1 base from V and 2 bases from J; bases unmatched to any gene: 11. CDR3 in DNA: TGTGCCAGCAGTTTATGGCGGGGGGGCCCATCAGTACAAGAGACCCAGTACTTC. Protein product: CASSLWRGGPSVQETQYF.

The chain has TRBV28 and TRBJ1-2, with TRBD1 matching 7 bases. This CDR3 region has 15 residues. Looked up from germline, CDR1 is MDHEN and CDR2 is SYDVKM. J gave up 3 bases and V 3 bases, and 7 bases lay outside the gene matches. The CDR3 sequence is CASSFGIGQDYGYTF. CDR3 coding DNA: TGTGCCAGCAGTTTCGGGATCGGACAGGACTATGGCTACACCTTC.

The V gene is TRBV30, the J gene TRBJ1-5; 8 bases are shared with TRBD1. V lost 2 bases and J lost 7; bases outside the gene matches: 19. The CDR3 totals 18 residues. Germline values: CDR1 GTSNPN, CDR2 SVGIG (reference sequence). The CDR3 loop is CAWSPDRGAGFGGQPQHF. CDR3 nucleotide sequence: TGTGCCTGGAGTCCAGACAGGGGCGCAGGGTTCGGTGGACAGCCCCAGCATTTT.

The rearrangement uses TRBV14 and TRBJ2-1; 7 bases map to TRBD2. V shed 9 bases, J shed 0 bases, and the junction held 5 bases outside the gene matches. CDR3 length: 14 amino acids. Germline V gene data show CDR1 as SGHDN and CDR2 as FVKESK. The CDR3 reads CASRAGSSYNEQFF. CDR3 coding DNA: TGTGCCAGTAGAGCGGGGAGCTCCTACAATGAGCAGTTCTTC.

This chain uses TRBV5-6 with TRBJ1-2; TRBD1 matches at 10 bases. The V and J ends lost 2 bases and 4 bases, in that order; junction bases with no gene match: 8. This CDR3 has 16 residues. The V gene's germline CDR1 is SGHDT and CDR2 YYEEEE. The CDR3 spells CASSFGTGVLGYGYTF. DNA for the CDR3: TGTGCCAGCAGCTTTGGGACAGGGGTTCTTGGCTATGGCTACACCTTC.

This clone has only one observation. The CDR3 DNA is TGTGCCAGCAACGACTGGGGAGCTAACTATGGCTACACCTTC. Translated: CASNDWGANYGYTF. V gene TRBV6-6 combines with J gene TRBJ1-2; D gene uncertain. V gave up 7 bases and J gave up 0 bases, with 12 bases separating them. From germline, CDR1 is MNHNY and CDR2 SVGAGI (reference sequence). The CDR3 extends over 14 amino acids.

The CDR3 nucleotides read TGTGCCAGCAGCAGTCAGGGACTTAGCTCTGGAAACACCATATATTTT. As protein: CASSSQGLSSGNTIYF. The chain joins TRBV9 to TRBJ1-3; D possibly corresponds to TRBD1 (5 bases). The CDR3 consists of 16 residues. Germline V gene lookup returns CDR1 SGDLS and CDR2 YYNGEE. The ends were cut back, 4 bases at V and 0 bases at J, with 14 bases in the middle. Using reference TRBV9 and TRBJ1-3 for the parts outside the CDR3, the full variable domain is DSGVTQTPKHLITATGQRVTLRCSPRSGDLSVYWYQQSLDQGLQFLIQYYNGEERAKGNILERFSAQQFPDLHSELNLSSLELGDSALYFCASSSQGLSSGNTIYFGEGSWLTVV.

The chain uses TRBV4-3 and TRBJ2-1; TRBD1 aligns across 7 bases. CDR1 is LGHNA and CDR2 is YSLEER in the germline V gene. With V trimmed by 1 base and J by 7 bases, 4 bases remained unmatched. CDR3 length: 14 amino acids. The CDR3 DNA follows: TGCGCCAGCAGCCAAGCGGGACAGTGGAATGAGCAGTTCTTC. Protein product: CASSQAGQWNEQFF.

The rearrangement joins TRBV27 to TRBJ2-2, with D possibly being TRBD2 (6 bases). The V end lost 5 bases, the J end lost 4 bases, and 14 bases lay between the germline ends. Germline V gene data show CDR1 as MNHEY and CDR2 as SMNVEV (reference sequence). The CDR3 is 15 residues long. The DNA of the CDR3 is TGTGCCAGCAGTCCCGGGAGAGTAGGCACCGGGGAGCTGTTTTTT. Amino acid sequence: CASSPGRVGTGELFF.

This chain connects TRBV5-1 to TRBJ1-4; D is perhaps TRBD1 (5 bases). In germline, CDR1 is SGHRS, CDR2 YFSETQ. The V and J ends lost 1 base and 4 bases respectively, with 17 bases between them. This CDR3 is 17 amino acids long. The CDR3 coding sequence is TGCGCCAGCAGCTTGAACAGCGCGGGGGGGGGTAATGAAAAACTGTTTTTT. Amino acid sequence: CASSLNSAGGGNEKLFF. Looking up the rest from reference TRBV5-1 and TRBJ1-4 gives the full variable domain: KAGVTQTPRYLIKTRGQQVTLSCSPISGHRSVSWYQQTPGQGLQFLFEYFSETQRNKGNFPGRFSGRQFSNSRSEMNVSTLELGDSALYLCASSLNSAGGGNEKLFFGSGTQLSVL.

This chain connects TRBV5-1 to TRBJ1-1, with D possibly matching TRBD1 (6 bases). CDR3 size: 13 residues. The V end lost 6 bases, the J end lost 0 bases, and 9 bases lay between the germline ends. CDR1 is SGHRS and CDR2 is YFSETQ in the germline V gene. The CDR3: CASTGQMNTEAFF. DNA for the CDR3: TGCGCCAGCACTGGACAGATGAACACTGAAGCTTTCTTT.

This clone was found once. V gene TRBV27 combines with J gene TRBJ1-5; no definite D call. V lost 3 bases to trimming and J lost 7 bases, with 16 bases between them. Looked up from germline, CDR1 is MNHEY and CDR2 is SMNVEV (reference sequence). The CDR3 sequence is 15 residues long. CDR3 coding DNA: TGTGCCAGCAGTTTTCGTAGGGAGGGTGGGCAGCCCCAGCATTTT. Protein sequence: CASSFRREGGQPQHF.

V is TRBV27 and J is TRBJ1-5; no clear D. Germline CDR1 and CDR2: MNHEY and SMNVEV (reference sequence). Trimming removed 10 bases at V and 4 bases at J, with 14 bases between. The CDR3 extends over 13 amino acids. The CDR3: CATSPGSNQPQHF. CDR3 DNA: TGTGCCACCTCCCCAGGCTCTAATCAGCCCCAGCATTTT.

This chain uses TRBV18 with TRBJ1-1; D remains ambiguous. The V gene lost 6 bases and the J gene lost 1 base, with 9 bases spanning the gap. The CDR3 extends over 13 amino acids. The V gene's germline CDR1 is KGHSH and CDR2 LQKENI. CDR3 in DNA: TGTGCCAGCTCGGCCGCAACGAACACTGAAGCTTTCTTT. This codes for CASSAATNTEAFF.

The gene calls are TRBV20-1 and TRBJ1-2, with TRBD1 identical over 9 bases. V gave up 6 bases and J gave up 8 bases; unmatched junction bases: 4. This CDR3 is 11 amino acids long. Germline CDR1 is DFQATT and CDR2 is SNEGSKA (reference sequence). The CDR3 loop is CSARDRVGYTF. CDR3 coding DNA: TGCAGTGCCAGGGACAGGGTCGGCTACACCTTC.

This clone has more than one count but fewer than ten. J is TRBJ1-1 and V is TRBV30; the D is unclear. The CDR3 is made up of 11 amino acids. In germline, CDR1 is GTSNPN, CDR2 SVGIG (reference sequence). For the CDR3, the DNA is TGTTTCGCGTTCCGAGGCACTGAAGCTTTCTTT. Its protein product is CFAFRGTEAFF.